This T cell receptor (beta chain) was identified during a study of shared clonotypes between healthy human individuals. Study-level information: Sampling drew on donors who were a couple of women and a few men aged 18 to 49. There were three CD4 naive, three CD4 memory, two CD8 naive and one CD8 memory plates per donor. Study-level results: Sequencing of the sorted subsets was shown by rarefaction to be incomplete despite large depth.

For this clone: Its specificity is not known. A much larger clone lies a single base off, so this may be a read error.

Trimming took off 3 bases at V and 10 bases at J, with 18 bases between the two ends. There are 13 residues in the CDR3. Per germline, CDR1 SQVTM and CDR2 ANQGSEA. Measured with immunoSEQ multiplex PCR; TCRdb has only the in-frame clones, and not every one. The sample shows millions of clones, about 95% of them seen only once. Material: naive CD4+ T cells sorted from blood. Sample subset: CD45RA+ positively selected. The TCR comes from a man younger than 35 in good health. The V gene is TRBV29-1, the J gene TRBJ1-2, with D possibly being TRBD1 (5 bases). The CDR3 here is CSVDPGQAKDYTF. The CDR3 DNA follows: TGCAGCGTTGACCCAGGGCAAGCGAAAGACTACACCTTC.